Sequencing of this TCR beta chain was carried out in a study of shared clonotypes between healthy human individuals. The CDR3 is made up of 14 amino acids. Germline V gene data show CDR1 as SEHNR and CDR2 as FQNEAQ (reference sequence). V was shortened by 2 bases and J by 4 bases, with 11 bases between the two germline ends. Donors had no recently reported acute infections or vaccinations and were HIV-negative. A CD45RA+ naive subset and a CD45RA-negative memory subset were split from CD4+ cells. Execution of the assay was at deep level. Libraries were prepared by immunoSEQ multiplex PCR; TCRdb keeps only in-frame clonotypes and omits some of them. The table includes roughly 1,500,000 clones, approximately 98.5% detected once. This clone occurred once.

Material: naive CD4+ T cells sorted from blood. Documented subset: CD45RA+ positively selected. The chain uses TRBV7-9 and TRBJ1-2; no clear D. This clonotype originated in a young man in good health. DNA of the CDR3: TGTGCCAGCAGCTTAAAGGCCCCTCGCTATGGCTACACCTTC. It is translated as CASSLKAPRYGYTF.